The 23 T cell receptor beta chains presented below share a single source sample, sequenced in a study of regulatory T cells in long-lasting Graves disease. Specified time point: newly diagnosed GD, antithyroid drugs for less than 3 months. PBMC RNA served as the TCR library source. Sequencing libraries for TCR beta were prepared with iRepertoire HTBI primers and Arm-PCR of CDR3 regions. TCRdb analysed the multiplex PCR reads with MiXCR anew, one entry per CDR3 protein. The table has approximately 350,000 distinct CDR3 sequences, 12% seen once; the top ten hold approximately 17%. This sample was shared with a second study, whose subject was T cells in Graves' hyperthyroidism and ophthalmopathy.

Here the sequenced sample was peripheral blood mononuclear cells (PBMCs), taken at new diagnosis, from a patient treated with antithyroid drugs. Every receptor here comes from a woman under 30 with Graves disease.

The rearrangement links TRBV7-9 to TRBJ2-1, with D perhaps being TRBD1 or TRBD2 (5 bases each). Trimming pared 5 bases from V and 3 bases from J, leaving 14 bases between. The CDR3 totals 15 residues. CDR1 and CDR2 from the germline V gene are SEHNR and FQNEAQ (reference sequence). CDR3 DNA: TGTGCCAGCAGCAGACCGGGACCGGTCTACAATGAGCAGTTCTTC. Translation: CASSRPGPVYNEQFF.

This clonotype has at least ten counts. The rearrangement links TRBV20-1 to TRBJ2-2, with 9 bases that match TRBD2. The J segment lost 3 bases and the V segment lost 0 bases, leaving 5 bases of the junction unmatched. The CDR3 covers 16 residues. CDR1 and CDR2 (germline): DFQATT, SNEGSKA (reference sequence). This chain's CDR3 is CSARDSASGDTGELFF. The CDR3 coding sequence is TGCAGTGCTAGAGATTCAGCTAGCGGGGACACCGGGGAGCTGTTTTTT.

The genes are TRBV30 and TRBJ2-7; D is unclear. V was clipped by 2 bases and J by 1 base, with 6 bases between them. Germline CDR1 GTSNPN, CDR2 SVGIG (reference sequence). The CDR3 totals 12 residues. CDR3 sequence (DNA): TGTGCCTGGAGTTTGACTTCCTACGAGCAGTACGTC. Translation: CAWSLTSYEQYV.

The chain couples TRBV20-1 to TRBJ2-7, with no clear D. The CDR3 runs to 11 residues. Trimming stripped 1 base from V and 7 bases from J, with 8 bases between. Germline V gives CDR1 DFQATT, CDR2 SNEGSKA (reference sequence). The CDR3 protein is CSARGNREQYF. In DNA form, the CDR3 reads TGCAGTGCTAGAGGCAACAGAGAGCAGTACTTC.

The sample holds many counts of this clonotype. The genes are TRBV4-3 and TRBJ2-1, with TRBD2 matching 13 bases. V lost 4 bases to trimming and J lost 9 bases; unmatched junction nucleotides: 6. Germline CDR1 reads LGHNA; CDR2 reads YSLEER. The CDR3 is made up of 15 amino acids. CDR3 nucleotide sequence: TGCGCCAGCAGCCCCCGGGGACTAGCGGGAAGTGAGCAGTTCTTC. Amino acids: CASSPRGLAGSEQFF.

This clonotype was observed at least ten times. The germline gene is not matched at one end of the junction; a read error may be the cause. CDR3 nucleotide sequence: TGTGCCAGCAGACGCGATCAGGGGGCTAACGATGGCTACACCTTC. Translating it yields CASRRDQGANDGYTF. The chain links TRBV12-3 or TRBV12-4 to TRBJ1-2, with TRBD1 matching over 8 bases. The CDR3 is 15 residues long.

This clonotype was recorded at least ten times. This chain joins TRBV7-9 and TRBJ2-7, with D possibly matching TRBD2 (6 bases). The CDR3 spans 14 residues. Germline lookup yields CDR1 SEHNR and CDR2 FQNEAQ (reference sequence). Trimming shortened V by 4 bases and J by 8 bases, and 18 bases separated the two germline ends. CDR3: CASSSSGPYLKQYF. In nucleotides, the CDR3 is TGTGCCAGCAGCTCCAGCGGGCCCTACTTGAAGCAGTACTTC.

The chain links TRBV4-3 to TRBJ1-6; the D is unclear. With 0 bases removed from V and 9 bases from J, the gap between germline ends came to 15 bases. Germline values: CDR1 LGHNA, CDR2 YSLEER. The CDR3 is made up of 16 amino acids. CDR3 sequence: CASSQDLYPVLSPLHF. CDR3 sequence (DNA): TGCGCCAGCAGCCAAGATCTTTACCCGGTGCTTTCACCCCTCCACTTT.

This clonotype was observed at least ten times. The chain combines TRBV7-8 with TRBJ2-1; 12 bases match TRBD2. Germline V gene lookup returns CDR1 SGHVS and CDR2 FQNEAQ. The CDR3 covers 18 residues. V gave up 5 bases and J gave up 4 bases; unmatched junction bases: 12. CDR3 amino acids: CASSRTARLAGGYNEQFF. The CDR3 DNA sequence: TGTGCCAGCAGCCGAACCGCCCGCCTAGCGGGGGGGTACAATGAGCAGTTCTTC. Drawing the rest from reference TRBV7-8 and TRBJ2-1, the complete variable domain is GAGVSQSPRYKVAKRGQDVALRCDPISGHVSLFWYQQALGQGPEFLTYFQNEAQLDKSGLPSDRFFAERPEGSVSTLKIQRTQQEDSAVYLCASSRTARLAGGYNEQFFGPGTRLTVL.

This clonotype has ten or more counts. The chain carries TRBV6-2 or TRBV6-3 and TRBJ2-3; D is possibly TRBD2 (6 bases). Near its end, the DNA agrees better with TRBJ2-1, so the J call may be wrong. The CDR3 has 15 amino acids. Germline CDR1 MNHEY, CDR2 SVGEGT. The CDR3 reads CASSYSRDGGNEQFF. DNA for the CDR3: TGTGCCAGCAGTTACTCGCGGGACGGAGGGAATGAGCAGTTCTTC.

At least ten counts were recorded for this clonotype. The chain recombines TRBV11-2 with TRBJ2-2, with D possibly being TRBD1 (5 bases). CDR3 length equals 18 residues. Looked up from germline, CDR1 is SGHAT and CDR2 is FQNNGV. With 3 bases removed from V and 1 base from J, the gap between germline ends came to 18 bases. DNA for the CDR3: TGTGCCAGCAGCTTTTACAGGAAAAGCCAAAGGAACACCGGGGAGCTGTTTTTT. Protein sequence: CASSFYRKSQRNTGELFF.

The V call is TRBV12-3 or TRBV12-4, the J call TRBJ2-1, with 12 bases fitting TRBD2. With the DNA end fitting TRBJ2-5 better, the J assignment may be wrong. The CDR3 covers 16 residues. As DNA, the CDR3 is TGTGCCAGCAGACCAGGACTAGCGGGGTTCCAAGAGACCCAGTACTTC. Its protein is CASRPGLAGFQETQYF.

This clonotype was counted a few times. The gene calls are TRBV7-6 and TRBJ1-3; maybe TRBD1 (5 bases). This CDR3 is built from 17 residues. Trimming removed 5 bases at V and 1 base at J, with 18 bases between. In germline, CDR1 is SGHVS, CDR2 FNYEAQ. In nucleotides, the CDR3 is TGTGCCAGCAGCCCGAACTATCAGGGAAGATCTGGAAACACCATATATTTT. It specifies CASSPNYQGRSGNTIYF. Full variable domain (missing parts from reference TRBV7-6 and TRBJ1-3): GAGVSQSPRYKVTKRGQDVALRCDPISGHVSLYWYRQALGQGPEFLTYFNYEAQQDKSGLPNDRFSAERPEGSISTLTIQRTEQRDSAMYRCASSPNYQGRSGNTIYFGEGSWLTVV.

This clonotype has ten or more counts. The chain couples TRBV6-4 to TRBJ2-2; D unresolved. CDR3 length: 13 amino acids. Germline loops: CDR1 MRHNA, CDR2 SNTAGT. V was trimmed by 2 bases and J by 5 bases, leaving 6 bases between them. CDR3 residues: CASSDVGTGELFF. The CDR3 nucleotides are TGTGCCAGCAGTGACGTCGGTACCGGGGAGCTGTTTTTT.

This clonotype was recorded a few times. This chain uses TRBV29-1 with TRBJ2-3, with unresolved D. The V and J ends lost 7 bases and 4 bases respectively, with 18 bases between them. Germline V gene lookup returns CDR1 SQVTM and CDR2 ANQGSEA. This CDR3 is built from 14 residues. CDR3 coding DNA: TGCAGCGCTAGGCTAGACTCCCCTCCAGATACGCAGTATTTT. This sequence encodes CSARLDSPPDTQYF.

The chain carries TRBV2 and TRBJ2-5; TRBD2 agrees at 10 bases. This CDR3 has 17 amino acids. The germline CDR1 and CDR2 sequences are SNHLY and FYNNEI. The V gene end was trimmed by 3 bases and the J gene end by 1 base; junction bases not matched to a gene: 8. CDR3 in DNA: TGTGCCAGCAGTGAGGGTAGCGGGGGGCCACGCCAAGAGACCCAGTACTTC. Amino acids: CASSEGSGGPRQETQYF.

Turning to this clonotype: Since a far larger clone is one base different, this is likely a read error. It is likely a read error, because the conserved phenylalanine at the end of the CDR3 is missing. The chain joins TRBV11-1 to TRBJ2-7; D is ambiguous. Germline V gene lookup returns CDR1 SGHAT and CDR2 FQDESV (reference sequence). Trimming pared 5 bases from V and 6 bases from J, leaving 17 bases between. The CDR3 length is 14 residues. CDR3 sequence reads: CASSPDLNPSEQYS. CDR3 DNA: TGTGCCAGCAGCCCCGACCTTAATCCCTCCGAGCAGTACTCC.

This clonotype was counted between two and nine times. J is TRBJ2-7 and V is TRBV14; maybe TRBD1 (6 bases). CDR3 length: 13 residues. Germline V lookup: CDR1 SGHDN, CDR2 FVKESK. V lost 3 bases, J lost 3 bases, and 9 bases lay in between. The CDR3 DNA is TGTGCCAGCAGCCATGAACAGGGCTACGAGCAGTACGTC. Encoded protein: CASSHEQGYEQYV.

There are many counts of this clonotype. The rearrangement joins TRBV11-3 to TRBJ2-2; D uncertain. CDR3 size: 15 residues. The germline CDR1 and CDR2 sequences are SGHNT and YENEEA. V lost 1 base to trimming and J lost 5 bases, with 11 bases between them. The CDR3 coding sequence is TGTGCCAGCAGCTTAGGCAACAGTAGAACCGGGGAGCTGTTTTTT. The encoded protein is CASSLGNSRTGELFF.

The chain joins TRBV19 to TRBJ2-1, with TRBD2 matching over 11 bases. The CDR3 contains 17 residues. Germline CDR1 is LNHDA and CDR2 is SQIVND (reference sequence). V was pared by 3 bases and J by 4 bases, with 8 bases of the junction left unmatched. The CDR3 nucleotides read TGTGCCAGTAGTATCGCTAGCGGGGGGTCCGCATACAATGAGCAGTTCTTC. Translation gives CASSIASGGSAYNEQFF.

This clonotype was observed many times. This chain joins TRBV2 and TRBJ2-1; 10 bases match TRBD1. Germline CDR1 SNHLY, CDR2 FYNNEI. V shed 8 bases, J shed 8 bases, and the junction held 6 bases outside the gene matches. The CDR3 is made up of 13 amino acids. The CDR3 DNA reads as TGTGCCAGCTTCCGGGACAGGGGCGATGAGCAGTTCTTC. This translates into CASFRDRGDEQFF.

This clonotype appeared many times. CDR3 coding DNA: TGTGCCAGCAGCTTCAGGGAGGGCACTGAAGCTTTCTTT. Its translation is CASSFREGTEAFF. The chain has TRBV7-2 and TRBJ1-1, with a weak D call TRBD1 (5 bases). CDR3 size: 13 residues. V shed 3 bases and J shed 4 bases, with 9 bases lying between them. Germline-derived CDR1 and CDR2 are SGHTA and FQGNSA. The variable domain in full, with the rest retrieved from reference TRBV7-2 and TRBJ1-1, is GAGVSQSPSNKVTEKGKDVELRCDPISGHTALYWYRQSLGQGLEFLIYFQGNSAPDKSGLPSDRFSAERTGGSVSTLTIQRTQQEDSAVYLCASSFREGTEAFFGQGTRLTVV.

The chain couples TRBV4-1 to TRBJ2-7, with 14 bases fitting TRBD2. CDR1 is MGHRA, CDR2 YSYEKL, per germline. V dropped 6 bases and J dropped 3; count of bases not matched to a gene: 7. The CDR3 is 16 amino acids. CDR3 bases: TGCGCCAGCAGGCAGGGACTAGCGGGAGTGCGCTACGAGCAGTACTTC. Its protein is CASRQGLAGVRYEQYF.